This T cell receptor beta chain originates from a study of shared clonotypes between healthy human individuals. Study-wide background: CD4 naive and CD4 memory each took three plates per donor, while CD8 naive took two and CD8 memory one.

A CD45RA-negative memory subset and a CD45RA+ naive subset were separated from the CD4+ cells. The table came from immunoSEQ multiplex PCR; TCRdb's copy has only in-frame clones and leaves some out. The sample shows about 2.3 million clones, under 95% of them seen only once. Study-wide results and limits: Generation of non-shared clonotypes was less probable than generation of clonotypes shared by all four donors.

On this clone: Its target is not known.

CDR3 length: 17 amino acids. Germline assignment: CDR1 PRHDT and CDR2 FYEKMQ (reference sequence). V trimming: 3 bases; J trimming: 5 bases; junction bases outside the gene matches: 12. Sequencing input: naive CD4+ T cells from PBMCs. Noted subset: CD45RA+ positively selected. The receptor was isolated from a man between 18 and 29 years old in good health. Some clones in this sample may be carry-over from other donors' samples. V usage is TRBV13 and J usage is TRBJ2-5, with TRBD2 matching 10 bases. The DNA of the CDR3 is TGTGCCAGCAGCTTTACTAGAAGCGGGAGGGCCCGGGAGACCCAGTACTTC. Encoded protein: CASSFTRSGRARETQYF.